This is a list of T cell receptor beta chains from one sample in a study of T cells in narcolepsy. Sequencing used immunoSEQ multiplex PCR; TCRdb keeps in-frame clones, though not all of them. The table records about 20,000 clones, less than 90% of them present only once. Sequenced: memory (CD45RA-) CD4+ T cells from blood. Receptors originate from a human donor in good health. Both conserved end residues are part of each CDR3. The order of the fields is clone size, CDR3 length, J gene, D gene, V gene, CDR3 DNA, CDR3 protein. A D gene is named only where the DNA matches it firmly. Rows give clone size only sometimes, using once, few, many, or a class for an expanded clone.

abundance: .
len: 13
j_gene: TRBJ2-3
d_gene: .
v_gene: TRBV2
CDR3nt: TGTGCCAGCAGTCTGAGATACACAGATACGCAGTATTTT
CDR3aa: CASSLRYTDTQYF

abundance: few
len: 12
j_gene: TRBJ2-3
d_gene: .
v_gene: TRBV6-9
CDR3nt: TGTGCCACCCCTTGGAGGATACATACGCAGTATTTT
CDR3aa: CATPWRIHTQYF

abundance: .
len: 13
j_gene: TRBJ1-1
d_gene: .
v_gene: TRBV6-6
CDR3nt: TGTGCCAGCAGTTACTTCAGGAACACTGAAGCTTTCTTT
CDR3aa: CASSYFRNTEAFF

abundance: .
len: 13
j_gene: TRBJ2-7
d_gene: .
v_gene: TRBV7-2
CDR3nt: TGTGCCAGCAGCTTGCTCCATTCCTACGAGCAGTACTTC
CDR3aa: CASSLLHSYEQYF

abundance: .
len: 16
j_gene: TRBJ2-5
d_gene: TRBD2
v_gene: TRBV9
CDR3nt: TGTGCCAGCAGCCTGCGGGCGGGAGGACCTTGGGAGACCCAGTACTTC
CDR3aa: CASSLRAGGPWETQYF

abundance: .
len: 13
j_gene: TRBJ1-1
d_gene: .
v_gene: TRBV5-6
CDR3nt: TGTGCCAGCAGCTTGTGGCTCAACACTGAAGCTTTCTTT
CDR3aa: CASSLWLNTEAFF

abundance: .
len: 16
j_gene: TRBJ2-1
d_gene: TRBD2
v_gene: TRBV18
CDR3nt: TGTGCCAGCTCACCACTGGGGGAGGGCCTCCTAGGGGAGCAGTTCTTC
CDR3aa: CASSPLGEGLLGEQFF

abundance: .
len: 14
j_gene: TRBJ1-5
d_gene: .
v_gene: TRBV23-1
CDR3nt: TGCGCCAGCAGTCAGACTTATAGCAATCAGCCCCAGCATTTT
CDR3aa: CASSQTYSNQPQHF

abundance: .
len: 16
j_gene: TRBJ1-5
d_gene: .
v_gene: TRBV5-1
CDR3nt: TGCGCCAGCAGCTTGGGCCATCCCTATAGCAATCAGCCCCAGCATTTT
CDR3aa: CASSLGHPYSNQPQHF

abundance: .
len: 15
j_gene: TRBJ2-3
d_gene: .
v_gene: TRBV7-3
CDR3nt: TGTGCCAGCAGCTCCACCTGGGTGGGACCAGATACGCAGTATTTT
CDR3aa: CASSSTWVGPDTQYF

abundance: once
len: 12
j_gene: TRBJ1-6
d_gene: .
v_gene: TRBV25-1
CDR3nt: TGTGCCAGCAGCCTCACCGGTTCACCCCTCCACTTT
CDR3aa: CASSLTGSPLHF

abundance: once
len: 12
j_gene: TRBJ2-3
d_gene: .
v_gene: TRBV29-1
CDR3nt: TGCAGCGTGGGCGAGGGGTACGATACGCAGTATTTT
CDR3aa: CSVGEGYDTQYF

abundance: .
len: 15
j_gene: TRBJ1-5
d_gene: TRBD1
v_gene: TRBV5-1
CDR3nt: TGCGCCAGCAGCTTTACAGGGGGGGACAATCAGCCCCAGCATTTT
CDR3aa: CASSFTGGDNQPQHF

abundance: .
len: 16
j_gene: TRBJ1-2
d_gene: .
v_gene: TRBV9
CDR3nt: TGTGCCAGCAGCCCCGCTGGTCGGCTGGAAGAGGGTGGCTACACCTTC
CDR3aa: CASSPAGRLEEGGYTF

abundance: once
len: 11
j_gene: TRBJ1-1
d_gene: .
v_gene: TRBV20-1
CDR3nt: TGCAGTGCTAGTAGGAACACTGAAGCTTTCTTT
CDR3aa: CSASRNTEAFF

abundance: .
len: 13
j_gene: TRBJ2-1
d_gene: TRBD1
v_gene: TRBV2
CDR3nt: TGTGCCAGCAGCACCGACAGGGTAGGTGAGCAGTTCTTC
CDR3aa: CASSTDRVGEQFF

abundance: .
len: 14
j_gene: TRBJ2-3
d_gene: .
v_gene: TRBV5-1
CDR3nt: TGCGCCAGCAGCGCGGAAAGGCACACAGATACGCAGTATTTT
CDR3aa: CASSAERHTDTQYF

abundance: .
len: 15
j_gene: TRBJ2-1
d_gene: .
v_gene: TRBV18
CDR3nt: TGTGCCAGCTCACCAGCAGGGATGTCCTACAATGAGCAGTTCTTC
CDR3aa: CASSPAGMSYNEQFF

abundance: .
len: 12
j_gene: TRBJ2-7
d_gene: .
v_gene: TRBV7-2
CDR3nt: TGTGCCAGCAGCTTTAACGTAGGCGAGCAGTACTTC
CDR3aa: CASSFNVGEQYF